Below, one T cell receptor beta chain is given with its context. No antigen is known for it. This may come from a read error, since a much larger clone is one base off. The TCR beta CDR3 regions were amplified from RNA transcripts. A first-round RT-PCR of the TCR CDR3 used the HTBI primer set with the Qiagen OneStep RT-PCR kit. Libraries were constructed in a second round of multiplex PCR, after which size selection and purification were performed. Paired-end sequencing of the libraries was performed with 100 bp reads on an Illumina HiSeq2000. Processing in the source paper ran as follows. SOAPnuke was used to process the raw data, with reads discarded if the reads contained adapters or uncalled bases, had a mean Phred below 15, or lacked an exact constant-primer or identifier match. High-quality paired reads were merged using COPE v1.2.5, and each unique nucleotide sequence was defined as a clonotype. Clonotypes were aligned to IMGT TRBV, TRBD and TRBJ reference segments using MiTCR v1.1. The analysis was restricted to V-J combinations with a frequency above 0.0001, which together covered 99.2% of the repertoires. The TCS score was defined as F50 (clonal expansion) divided by E x V (chaos), with BLOSUM62-based TCRdist calculated between CDR3 peptides within each V-J. Welch's t-statistics and random forest reduced some 510 V-J features to 10 to 15, which were used in a naive Bayes classifier (R e1071). Starting from the raw public reads, TCRdb applied fastp trimming at Q25, assembled clones with MiXCR and retained in-frame beta chains. Rows with a matching CDR3 protein are joined into one entry that keeps the most common DNA and genes. TCRdb, not the original authors, processed these V and J calls. The sample table holds roughly 740,000 distinct CDR3 sequences, of which around 17% were seen once. The ten top clones hold under 10% of the sample.

Stable Graves' hyperthyroidism was defined as the absence of progression to ophthalmopathy over 18 months of follow-up. The hyperthyroidism patients were between 18 and 65 years old and newly diagnosed, with a disease duration of less than 2 months. Any patient with an uncontrolled infection, another autoimmune disease, pregnancy or lactation was excluded. Diagnoses relied on clinical symptoms, serum thyroxine and TRAb, thyroid ultrasound and orbital computed tomography. PBMCs were separated from 8 to 10 ml of fresh peripheral blood using Ficoll-Paque density gradient centrifugation. Total RNA was extracted using Trizol reagent, and RNA quality was assessed on an Agilent 2100 Bioanalyzer. The CDR1 and CDR2 encoded by the germline V gene are KGHSH and LQKENI. The CDR3 runs 17 residues from the cysteine to the phenylalanine. CDR3 DNA only is kept here, 51 bases in frame from base 1. The data derive from a study of T cells in Graves' hyperthyroidism and ophthalmopathy (dated by TCRdb to between 2019 and 2020). Background on the whole study: Peripheral blood was sampled at the time of initial diagnosis, prior to any treatment. A discovery cohort of fewer than 110 patients, roughly 43 with Graves' ophthalmopathy and fewer than 65 with stable Graves' hyperthyroidism, was used to find distinguishing TCR V-J signatures. Prospective prediction of ophthalmopathy was tested in an independent validation cohort of 18 to 20 hyperthyroidism patients and 17 patients who later progressed to ophthalmopathy. The approximately 100 discovery patients were divided at random into training and test sets in a 7:3 ratio. In addition, the study compared T-cell repertoires in thyroid tissue and in blood from roughly 6 Graves' hyperthyroidism patients. After blood sampling, hyperthyroidism patients were treated with methimazole at a starting dose of 30 mg daily, and ophthalmopathy patients were treated with high-dose intravenous methylprednisolone. The paper reports TCR Vbeta CDR3 sequencing of approximately 140 peripheral blood samples: around 45 ophthalmopathy, fewer than 80 hyperthyroidism and 17 progressor patients. Findings and caveats that apply to the study as a whole: A 13 V-J signature model separated ophthalmopathy from stable hyperthyroidism, with 87.88% sensitivity and about 81% specificity in cross-validation and 80%/75% in testing. Sample size was not statistically predetermined, and investigators were not blinded to group allocation. Most expanded thyroid clonotypes (frequency above 0.001) were also detected in blood, a finding suggesting that blood repertoires may reflect thyroid immune responses. In validation, the model predicted progression to ophthalmopathy a median of 6.5 months before onset, with about 70% sensitivity and more than 72% specificity.

This TCR was sampled from a man aged 18 to 35 with Graves' hyperthyroidism. Rearrangement joined TRBV18 to TRBJ2-1, with 12 middle bases fitting TRBD2. Sequenced sample: blood. The CDR3 region has the sequence CAGSPKDRTSGAYEQFF. In nucleotides, the sequence is TGTGCCGGCTCACCAAAGGACAGGACTAGCGGGGCGTATGAGCAGTTCTTC.